This T cell receptor beta chain emerged from a study of glioma-infiltrating T cells after dendritic cell vaccination. Time point indicated: after dendritic cell vaccination, including at tumor progression/relapse. Trimming removed 3 bases from V and 6 bases from J; junction bases left unmatched: 7. The CDR3 loop spans 15 amino acids. Germline V gene sequence: CDR1 MNHNS, CDR2 SASEGT. Assay: immunoSEQ multiplex PCR; the TCRdb copy retains only in-frame clones and omits some. The profile shows under 75,000 clones, about 84% of them singletons. This sequence originates from a human donor with glioblastoma. The sequenced sample was blood, obtained after dendritic cell vaccination. V usage is TRBV6-1 and J usage is TRBJ1-2, with TRBD1 identical over 10 bases. CDR3 nucleotide sequence: TGTGCCAGCAGTGAGGGGACAGGGGTAGGAAATGGCTACACCTTC. Translated, it gives CASSEGTGVGNGYTF.